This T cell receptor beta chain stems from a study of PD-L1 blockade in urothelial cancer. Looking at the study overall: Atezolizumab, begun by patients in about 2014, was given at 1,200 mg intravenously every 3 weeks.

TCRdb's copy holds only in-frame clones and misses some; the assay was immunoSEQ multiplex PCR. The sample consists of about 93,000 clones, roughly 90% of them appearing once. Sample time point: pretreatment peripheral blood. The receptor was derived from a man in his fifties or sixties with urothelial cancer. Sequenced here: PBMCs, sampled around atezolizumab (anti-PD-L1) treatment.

Here the CDR3 DNA reads TGTGCCAGCAGCAAAGGAGACCCCAGGCCGATATGGGGCTACACCTTC. The encoded protein is CASSKGDPRPIWGYTF. The chain has TRBV21-1 and TRBJ1-2; the D call TRBD1 from the table was never checked on the DNA. TRBV21-1 is designated a pseudogene. This CDR3 is built from 16 residues.